These 6 T cell receptor beta chains were all obtained from the same sample, sequenced in a study of blood T cell repertoires in COVID-19. Using immunoSEQ multiplex PCR, the repertoire was profiled, and TCRdb retains in-frame clones only, with some absent. The sample carries 210,000 or so clones, about four fifths recorded once. The sequenced material came from peripheral blood. These receptors came from a woman aged 35 to 49 with acute or convalescent COVID-19.

The V gene is TRBV7-9, the J gene TRBJ2-7, with 7 bases aligning to TRBD2. The J segment lost 7 bases and the V segment lost 1 base, leaving 10 bases of the junction unmatched. CDR1 is SEHNR and CDR2 is FQNEAQ in the germline V gene (reference sequence). The CDR3 is 15 amino acids. The CDR3 is CASSLGASGMGEQYF. The CDR3 DNA reads as TGTGCCAGCAGCTTAGGGGCGAGCGGGATGGGAGAGCAGTACTTC.

The rearrangement joins TRBV15 to TRBJ2-7, with 7 bases matching TRBD1. V was clipped by 5 bases and J by 3 bases; unmatched bases: 10. CDR1 is LNHNV and CDR2 is YYDKDF in the germline V gene (reference sequence). The CDR3 covers 15 residues. The CDR3 region is CATSGAITGVYEQYF. In nucleotides, the CDR3 is TGTGCCACCAGCGGAGCCATTACAGGGGTCTACGAGCAGTACTTC.

The chain carries TRBV5-6 and TRBJ1-4; 8 bases map to TRBD1. Per germline, CDR1 SGHDT and CDR2 YYEEEE. V lost 0 bases to trimming and J lost 5 bases; unmatched junction nucleotides: 6. This CDR3 comprises 16 residues. The DNA of the CDR3 is TGTGCCAGCAGCTTGGCTGGACAGGGTCGAAATGAAAAACTGTTTTTT. Protein: CASSLAGQGRNEKLFF.

J is TRBJ2-3 and V is TRBV27, with 7 positions matching TRBD2. Unmatched junction bases numbered 4, after V lost 2 bases and J lost 5 bases. Germline CDR1 reads MNHEY; CDR2 reads SMNVEV (reference sequence). This CDR3 spans 14 amino acids. The CDR3 nucleotides read TGTGCCAGCAGTTTAGGCGGGAGTAAAGATACGCAGTATTTT. Protein sequence: CASSLGGSKDTQYF.

The V and J genes are TRBV7-9 and TRBJ1-5, with TRBD1 as a possible D gene (6 bases). V was shortened by 4 bases and J by 6 bases, with 16 bases between the two germline ends. This CDR3 comprises 15 residues. Germline V CDR1 and CDR2: SEHNR, FQNEAQ (reference sequence). The DNA of the CDR3 is TGTGCCAGCAGCTCCGGCAGCCCAGGGGTTCAGCCCCAGCATTTT. This gives the protein CASSSGSPGVQPQHF. Looking up the rest from reference TRBV7-9 and TRBJ1-5 gives the full variable domain: DTGVSQNPRHKITKRGQNVTFRCDPISEHNRLYWYRQTLGQGPEFLTYFQNEAQLEKSRLLSDRFSAERPKGSFSTLEIQRTEQGDSAMYLCASSSGSPGVQPQHFGDGTRLSIL.

This clone was counted at least ten times. The chain couples TRBV27 to TRBJ1-2; D is uncertain. Germline CDR1 reads MNHEY; CDR2 reads SMNVEV (reference sequence). V was cut by 7 bases and J by 1 base, with 7 bases left in between. The CDR3 has 12 residues. Here the CDR3 reads CASKHNNYGYTF. CDR3 bases: TGTGCCAGCAAACACAATAACTATGGCTACACCTTC.